The source of this T cell receptor beta chain is a study of T-cell memory formation after mild COVID-19. Findings and caveats of the study: Researchers report contracting CD4+ clones mostly in CM and EM, with CD8+ clones in EMRA. Clones contracting across day 15 to 85 had a balanced CD4/CD8 profile; later expanding clones leaned CD4+. Prior to infection, memory already included some responding clones, suggesting cross-reactive memory joined.

TCRalpha and TCRbeta libraries used 5'RACE with constant-segment primers and UMIs. TCRdb re-derived calls from the 5' RACE reads in MiXCR, one entry per CDR3 protein. Counted here are approximately 65,000 distinct CDR3 sequences, 16% occurring once; the ten biggest clones make up roughly 30%. Per germline, CDR1 SQVTM and CDR2 ANQGSEA. V shed 0 bases and J shed 4 bases, with 14 bases lying between them. The CDR3 sequence is 15 residues long. On this clonotype itself: What it binds is unknown.

The source material was PBMCs or a T cell subset sorted from them (not recorded which). The source is an adult woman who had mild COVID-19 (a few samples of this study predate the infection). Cell type and time point are not known. The chain joins TRBV29-1 to TRBJ2-3; D is undetermined. CDR3 region: CSVEDIPSPPDTQYF. CDR3 DNA: TGCAGCGTTGAAGATATTCCCTCACCCCCAGATACGCAGTATTTT.